The 3 T cell receptor beta chains listed next were all sequenced from one sample in a study of shared clonotypes between healthy human individuals. TCRdb's copy holds only in-frame clones and misses some; the assay was immunoSEQ multiplex PCR. The sample records around 500,000 clones, about 85% being singletons. Sequencing was done on a sample of PBMCs. Receptors were obtained from a woman between 40 and 55 years old in good health. Some clones in this sample may be carry-over from other donors' samples.

V usage is TRBV5-1 and J usage is TRBJ2-1; either TRBD1 or TRBD2 may fit D (5 bases each). The germline CDR1 and CDR2 sequences are SGHRS and YFSETQ. V lost 4 bases and J 6 bases, leaving 20 bases between the germline ends. CDR3 length: 16 amino acids. The CDR3 region is CASSDSGTPLSNEQFF. Written as DNA, the CDR3 is TGCGCCAGCAGCGATTCCGGGACCCCCCTCTCCAATGAGCAGTTCTTC.

This chain joins TRBV13 and TRBJ2-5; 15 nucleotides agree with TRBD2. V lost 6 bases to trimming and J lost 5 bases; unmatched junction nucleotides: 7. The CDR3 extends over 16 amino acids. Looked up from germline, CDR1 is PRHDT and CDR2 is FYEKMQ (reference sequence). CDR3 region: CASSPGLAGGRETQYF. CDR3 coding DNA: TGTGCCAGCAGTCCGGGACTAGCGGGAGGACGGGAGACCCAGTACTTC.

Notes on this clone: A far larger clone is off by one base, so a read error is likely. This is likely a read error, given that the CDR3 carries no conserved phenylalanine or tryptophan at its end. V is TRBV10-2 and J is TRBJ1-5; D unresolved. This CDR3 has 12 residues. V was trimmed by 3 bases and J by 7 bases, leaving 7 bases between them. The germline V gene encodes CDR1 WSHSY and CDR2 SAAADI. The CDR3 spells CASSDHRQPQHL. DNA for the CDR3: TGCGCCAGCAGTGACCACAGACAGCCCCAGCATCTT.